This T cell receptor (beta chain) was sequenced during a study of blood T cells in healthy people across ages. This clonotype has ten or more counts. This CDR3 region has 13 residues. CDR1 is DFQATT and CDR2 is SNEGSKA in the germline V gene (reference sequence). Deletions cut 1 base from V and 1 base from J, with 7 bases between. Primers used in a second PCR of roughly 6 to 12 cycles were a sample-barcoded 5' primer and a J-beta primer mix. TCRdb reanalysed the 5' RACE reads using MiXCR and keeps one entry per CDR3 protein. The sample yields approximately 360,000 distinct CDR3 sequences, 45% to 60% seen once.

This TCR derives from a man in his fifties or sixties in good health. J is TRBJ1-1 and V is TRBV20-1; D is unresolved. Sequenced: blood. The CDR3 loop reads CSARGSANTEAFF. In DNA form, the CDR3 reads TGCAGTGCTAGAGGGTCAGCGAACACTGAAGCTTTCTTT.